This T cell receptor beta chain was identified during a study of post-analysis software for immune sequencing data (dated by TCRdb to between 2014 and 2016). Study-level background: Relapsing-remitting, secondary progressive and progressive-relapsing multiple sclerosis were recorded as disease courses, and subtype annotation was lacking for some patients. The patient repertoires were set against 11 previously published healthy control repertoires from donors whose ages ranged from about 6 to 27 years. A subset of samples was prepared in parallel using single-end sample barcoding, then pooled and co-amplified after Illumina adapter ligation. Here is what the overall study found, with its caveats: Multiple sclerosis patients had significantly lower normalized Chao1 diversity than controls, a result that suggests substantial peripheral T-cell clonal expansion. Strong co-clustering of samples prepared in the same batch was shown by direct clustering with F measure, prompting a batch-effect correction. Patients showed significantly higher frequencies than controls for several TRBV segments, among them TRBV5-6, TRBV5-1 and TRBV20-1. The control group was slightly older than the multiple sclerosis patient group.

As to this clonotype: The specificity of this receptor is unknown. Base-call qualities are not available, and no considerably larger clone is one nucleotide away.

The germline V gene supplies CDR1 SGHRS and CDR2 YFSETQ. The CDR3, cysteine through phenylalanine, is 15 amino acids long. The read is trimmed to its CDR3 DNA, 45 bases read in frame from base 1. Germline trimming amounts to 6 bases on V and 7 bases on J, with 13 as the count of junction bases outside the gene matches. Library generation was performed with PCR. Sequencing was performed on an Illumina HiSeq 2500. Unique molecular identifiers were incorporated into TCR beta cDNA libraries to reduce PCR and sequencing biases. Approximately 500,000 cDNA molecules were obtained per 1 to 10 million input T cells, so each molecule approximated one T cell. The patient libraries were prepared and sequenced using the same protocol as the earlier healthy control dataset. Samples belonging to the same batch were prepared together, multiplexed and sequenced on a shared HiSeq lane. The published analysis was carried out like this. MIGEC handled the raw barcoded reads, throwing out single-read molecular identifier groups before consensus assembly and CDR3 extraction. Clonotype tables were post-analysed with VDJtools, and diversity was normalized by down-sampling all datasets to the smallest sample size. In repertoire overlap clustering, CDR3 amino acid sequences, but not nucleotide sequences, were matched to correct batch-related cross-sample contamination. TCRdb reanalyzed the raw reads on its own, using fastp at Q25 for trimming and MiXCR for clone calling, and kept in-frame beta chains. Each CDR3 protein gets just one entry, which takes the most common genes and DNA from the rows behind it. The V and J calls follow TCRdb's processing rather than the paper's. Counted in this sample were 650,000 to 900,000 distinct CDR3 sequences; roughly 46% of them appeared once. The ten largest clonotypes hold 4.9% of the sample.

TCR beta repertoires were profiled from peripheral blood of roughly 13 young patients with multiple sclerosis to demonstrate the VDJtools post-analysis software. The multiple sclerosis patients were children and adolescents between roughly 6 and 16 years of age. Input material: blood. The chain uses TRBV5-1 and TRBJ2-1; 7 junctional bases match TRBD2. This TCR derives from a girl under 18 with multiple sclerosis. The CDR3 reads CASTSGSGIGNEQFF. The sequenced DNA is TGCGCCAGCACCTCGGGAAGCGGGATAGGTAATGAGCAGTTCTTC.